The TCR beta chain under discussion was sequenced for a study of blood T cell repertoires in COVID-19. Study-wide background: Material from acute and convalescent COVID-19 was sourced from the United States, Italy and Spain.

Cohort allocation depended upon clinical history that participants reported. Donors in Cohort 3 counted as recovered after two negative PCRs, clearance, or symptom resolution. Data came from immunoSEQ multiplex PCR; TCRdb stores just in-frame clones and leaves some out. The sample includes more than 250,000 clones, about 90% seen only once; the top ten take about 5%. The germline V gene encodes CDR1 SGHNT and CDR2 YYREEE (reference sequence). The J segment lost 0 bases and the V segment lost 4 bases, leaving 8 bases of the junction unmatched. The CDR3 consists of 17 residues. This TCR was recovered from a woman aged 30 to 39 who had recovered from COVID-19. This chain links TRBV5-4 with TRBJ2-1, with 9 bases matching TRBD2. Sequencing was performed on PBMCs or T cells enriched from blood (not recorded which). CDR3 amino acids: CASSPRLAASSYNEQFF. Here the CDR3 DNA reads TGTGCCAGCAGCCCGCGACTAGCGGCAAGCTCCTACAATGAGCAGTTCTTC.